The rows below give T cell receptor beta chains drawn from one sample of a study of blood T cell repertoires in COVID-19. Profiled with immunoSEQ multiplex PCR; TCRdb holds only in-frame clones, not every one. The table records over 300,000 clones, 90% of them present only once. Sequenced input: peripheral blood. Receptors were obtained from a young man with active or convalescent COVID-19. Each CDR3 is given with its conserved first and last residue. The D gene is left open where the match is weak. Only some rows state a clone size, as once, few, many or a class for expanded clones.

v_gene	d_gene	j_gene	abundance	CDR3aa	CDR3nt
TRBV7-3	TRBD2	TRBJ2-7	NA	CASSITGTSEIYEQYF	TGTGCCAGCAGCATAACCGGGACTAGCGAGATCTATGAGCAGTACTTC
TRBV9	TRBD1	TRBJ2-1	NA	CASSDGQGARYEQFF	TGTGCCAGCAGCGACGGACAGGGGGCACGTTATGAGCAGTTCTTC
TRBV29-1	TRBD2	TRBJ2-4	NA	CSVEGRLAGSGGNIQYF	TGCAGCGTTGAAGGGCGTCTAGCGGGGTCCGGGGGAAACATTCAGTACTTC
TRBV18	TRBD1	TRBJ2-7	NA	CASSPSGDRASSEQYF	TGTGCCAGCTCACCTTCAGGGGACAGGGCATCCTCCGAGCAGTACTTC
TRBV10-2	NA	TRBJ1-2	few	CASSDPFIGTAGYGYTF	TGCGCCAGCAGTGACCCCTTCATAGGCACCGCGGGCTATGGCTACACCTTC
TRBV5-1	TRBD1	TRBJ1-6	NA	CASRRTGDNSPLHF	TGCGCCAGCAGGCGGACAGGGGATAATTCACCCCTCCACTTT
TRBV6-5	TRBD1	TRBJ1-1	NA	CASTRTGNLNTEAFF	TGTGCCAGCACTAGGACAGGAAACCTGAACACTGAAGCTTTCTTT
TRBV12-3/TRBV12-4	NA	TRBJ1-6	once	CASSRGSPLHF	TGTGCCAGCAGCCGGGGTTCACCCCTCCACTTT
TRBV11-3	TRBD2	TRBJ2-1	NA	CASSLDGLAGGYNEQFF	TGTGCCAGCAGCTTAGATGGCCTAGCGGGAGGTTACAATGAGCAGTTCTTC
TRBV11-2	NA	TRBJ1-2	once	CASSSPGGSNYGYTF	TGTGCCAGCAGCTCGCCGGGGGGCTCGAACTATGGCTACACCTTC
TRBV28	NA	TRBJ1-5	NA	CASSFGAAGNQPQHF	TGTGCCAGCAGTTTTGGGGCAGCCGGCAATCAGCCCCAGCATTTT
TRBV28	TRBD1	TRBJ2-5	once	CASSLFDATYRGETQYF	TGTGCCAGCAGTTTATTCGATGCGACCTACAGGGGAGAGACCCAGTACTTC
TRBV18	TRBD2	TRBJ2-1	NA	CASSNVTSGSQFNYNEQFF	TGTGCCAGCTCCAATGTTACTAGCGGGAGTCAGTTTAACTACAATGAGCAGTTCTTC
TRBV7-3	NA	TRBJ1-1	NA	CASSLGLNGEAFF	TGTGCCAGCAGCTTAGGACTTAACGGTGAAGCTTTCTTT
TRBV7-2	NA	TRBJ1-4	NA	CASSLRGGYEKLFF	TGTGCCAGCAGCTTGAGGGGGGGGTATGAAAAACTGTTTTTT
TRBV5-6	TRBD1	TRBJ2-1	NA	CASSLVPGTVHDTYNEQFF	TGTGCCAGCAGCTTGGTCCCTGGGACAGTCCATGATACCTACAATGAGCAGTTCTTC
TRBV18	NA	TRBJ1-1	NA	CASSPGGPTEAFF	TGTGCCAGCTCACCGGGAGGTCCCACTGAAGCTTTCTTT
TRBV27	NA	TRBJ1-4	NA	CASSFGRQFYEKLFF	TGTGCCAGCAGTTTTGGGAGGCAGTTCTATGAAAAACTGTTTTTT
TRBV20-1	TRBD1	TRBJ1-2	NA	CSAIDRGNYGYTF	TGCAGTGCTATTGACAGGGGAAACTATGGCTACACCTTC
TRBV4-2	NA	TRBJ2-1	NA	CASSQYETAEQFF	TGTGCCAGCAGCCAATACGAGACTGCTGAGCAGTTCTTC
TRBV7-8	TRBD1	TRBJ2-1	NA	CASSYRQGVGNEQFF	TGTGCCAGCAGCTACCGACAGGGGGTGGGAAATGAGCAGTTCTTC
TRBV7-9	NA	TRBJ1-3	NA	CASSLSKIGNTIYF	TGTGCCAGCAGCTTAAGCAAGATTGGAAACACCATATATTTT
TRBV29-1	NA	TRBJ1-1	NA	CSAGVSSQGTEAFF	TGCAGCGCCGGGGTTTCCAGCCAAGGGACTGAAGCTTTCTTT
TRBV6-1	NA	TRBJ2-4	NA	CASSERQQPILAKNIQYF	TGTGCCAGCAGTGAACGACAGCAACCAATACTAGCCAAAAACATTCAGTACTTC
TRBV28	TRBD2	TRBJ2-3	NA	CASSFPGTSGRTDTQYF	TGTGCCAGCAGTTTCCCCGGGACTAGCGGGAGGACAGATACGCAGTATTTT
TRBV14	NA	TRBJ1-1	NA	CASSQPGMNTEAFF	TGTGCCAGCAGCCAGCCAGGGATGAACACTGAAGCTTTCTTT
TRBV11-3	TRBD2	TRBJ2-3	NA	CASSSGTSGSGTDTQYF	TGTGCCAGCAGCTCCGGGACTAGCGGGAGTGGCACAGATACGCAGTATTTT
TRBV2	NA	TRBJ2-3	NA	CASSAGFIGQYF	TGTGCGAGCAGTGCAGGGTTCATTGGGCAGTATTTT
TRBV5-1	TRBD1	TRBJ2-6	NA	CASSLVLWTGGSGANVLTF	TGCGCCAGCAGCTTGGTGCTTTGGACAGGGGGCTCTGGGGCCAACGTCCTGACTTTC
TRBV28	NA	TRBJ1-2	few	CASSPGPRRNYGYTF	TGTGCCAGCAGTCCAGGCCCGCGCAGGAACTATGGCTACACCTTC
TRBV24-1	NA	TRBJ2-5	NA	CATSEWSREETQYF	TGTGCCACCAGTGAGTGGAGCCGGGAAGAGACCCAGTACTTC
TRBV4-2	NA	TRBJ1-1	NA	CASSQGGGNTEAFF	TGTGCCAGCAGCCAAGGCGGGGGGAACACTGAAGCTTTCTTT
TRBV18	NA	TRBJ1-2	NA	CASSSSGGYTF	TGTGCCAGCTCATCCTCAGGGGGCTACACCTTC
TRBV6-5	NA	TRBJ2-1	NA	CASSYSTGQGNEQFF	TGTGCCAGCAGTTACTCCACTGGCCAGGGGAATGAGCAGTTCTTC
TRBV5-1	TRBD1	TRBJ2-2	NA	CASSLVETGLTGELFF	TGCGCCAGCAGCTTGGTGGAGACAGGGCTTACAGGGGAGCTGTTTTTT
TRBV7-9	NA	TRBJ2-3	NA	CASSSDSWATQYF	TGTGCCAGCAGCTCGGACAGTTGGGCTACGCAGTATTTT
TRBV19	TRBD2	TRBJ2-5	NA	CASSIASSGQETQYF	TGTGCCAGTAGTATAGCTAGTAGCGGGCAAGAGACCCAGTACTTC
TRBV3-1/TRBV3-2	NA	TRBJ2-7	NA	CASSLGTAGEQYF	TGTGCCAGCAGCCTCGGGACAGCGGGCGAGCAGTACTTC
TRBV24-1	TRBD2	TRBJ2-1	NA	CATSDRKLAFGYNEQFF	TGTGCCACCAGTGACCGAAAACTAGCGTTCGGCTACAATGAGCAGTTCTTC
TRBV5-4	TRBD2	TRBJ2-7	once	CASSQGLAGGSDEQYF	TGTGCCAGCAGCCAGGGACTAGCGGGAGGTAGCGACGAGCAGTACTTC
TRBV27	NA	TRBJ1-1	NA	CASSGPTYTEAFF	TGTGCCAGCAGTGGGCCGACGTACACTGAAGCTTTCTTT
TRBV7-9	TRBD2	TRBJ2-7	once	CASSSRLAGEGEQYF	TGTGCCAGCAGCTCAAGACTAGCGGGAGAGGGCGAGCAGTACTTC
TRBV2	NA	TRBJ2-7	once	CASSEDNYEQYF	TGTGCCAGCAGTGAAGACAACTACGAGCAGTACTTC
TRBV5-1	NA	TRBJ1-1	NA	CASSLAVQGTEAFF	TGCGCCAGCAGCTTGGCCGTACAGGGCACTGAAGCTTTCTTT
TRBV27	TRBD1	TRBJ1-5	few	CASSQTGGIQPQHF	TGTGCCAGCAGTCAAACAGGGGGCATTCAGCCCCAGCATTTT
TRBV3-1/TRBV3-2	NA	TRBJ1-2	once	CASSQDRRGGYGYTF	TGTGCCAGCAGCCAAGACCGCAGGGGCGGCTATGGCTACACCTTC
TRBV7-3	TRBD2	TRBJ2-3	few	CASSKTSGGAQDTQYF	TGTGCCAGCAGCAAGACTAGCGGGGGGGCCCAAGATACGCAGTATTTT
TRBV29-1	NA	TRBJ2-5	NA	CSVDRGRETQYF	TGCAGCGTTGACAGGGGAAGAGAGACCCAGTACTTC